This entry lists 16 T cell receptor beta chains sequenced from one sample in a study of blood T cell repertoires in COVID-19. Only in-frame clones appear in the TCRdb table, and some are missing; sequencing was by immunoSEQ multiplex PCR. The table lists 380,000 or so clones, 80% to 90% of them singletons. The sequencing input was peripheral blood. The receptors were sampled from a man aged 35-49 years with acute or convalescent COVID-19.

V usage is TRBV7-3 and J usage is TRBJ2-5, with TRBD1 matching over 8 bases. Germline V gene sequence: CDR1 SGHTA, CDR2 FQGTGA. The V and J ends lost 1 base and 4 bases, in that order; junction bases with no gene match: 8. The CDR3 is 16 amino acids. CDR3 in amino acids: CASSLNPQGAGETQYF. The CDR3 DNA reads as TGTGCCAGCAGCTTAAACCCGCAGGGGGCGGGAGAGACCCAGTACTTC.

The chain employs TRBV9 and TRBJ2-7, with 11 bases that match TRBD2. Per the germline V gene, CDR1 is SGDLS and CDR2 is YYNGEE. The CDR3 runs 15 residues. J lost 1 base, V lost 5 bases, and 5 bases had no gene match. In DNA form, the CDR3 reads TGTGCCAGCAGTAGCGGGGGGGCCGGATCCTACGAGCAGTACTTC. Its protein product is CASSSGGAGSYEQYF.

The chain combines TRBV19 with TRBJ2-5; D might be TRBD2 (5 bases). Trimming pared 8 bases from V and 5 bases from J, leaving 27 bases between. Germline CDR1 reads LNHDA; CDR2 reads SQIVND (reference sequence). CDR3 length: 17 amino acids. The CDR3, as DNA: TGTGCCAGTGCTAAAGGTTCCACAAGAATCATAGCGGAGACCCAGTACTTC. Translated, it gives CASAKGSTRIIAETQYF.

The chain has TRBV5-5 and TRBJ2-1, with 10 bases that match TRBD2. The CDR3 is made up of 15 amino acids. V gave up 4 bases and J gave up 4 bases; unmatched junction bases: 5. The V gene's germline CDR1 is SGHKS and CDR2 YYEKEE (reference sequence). The CDR3, as DNA: TGTGCCAGCAGCCACGCTAGCGGGAGTTACAATGAGCAGTTCTTC. Its translation is CASSHASGSYNEQFF.

The rearrangement links TRBV27 to TRBJ2-4, with 7 bases aligning to TRBD1. V gave up 5 bases and J gave up 7 bases; unmatched junction bases: 11. CDR3 size: 15 residues. Germline-derived CDR1 and CDR2 are MNHEY and SMNVEV (reference sequence). The CDR3 DNA reads TGTGCCAGCAGTCCATGGGACAGACAGGCGAACATTCAGTACTTC. This gives the protein CASSPWDRQANIQYF.

The rearrangement uses TRBV6-5 and TRBJ2-7; D unclear. This CDR3 has 11 residues. Germline lookup yields CDR1 MNHEY and CDR2 SVGAGI. Trimming stripped 5 bases from V and 8 bases from J, with 10 bases between. The CDR3 sequence: CASSSLLKQYF. CDR3 bases: TGTGCCAGCAGTAGCCTTTTGAAGCAGTACTTC.

The chain joins TRBV3-1 (or the pseudogene TRBV3-2) to TRBJ2-1, with 7 bases fitting TRBD2. Per the germline V gene, CDR1 is LGHDT and CDR2 is YNNKEL (reference sequence). The trim removed 4 bases at V and 15 bases at J, leaving 15 bases unmatched. The CDR3 has 14 amino acids. CDR3 sequence (DNA): TGTGCCAGCAGCCCGCGGGAGCGGAGTGGCCCATGGTTCTTC. Translation: CASSPRERSGPWFF.

The genes are TRBV9 and TRBJ1-2, with 8 nucleotides matching TRBD1. From germline, CDR1 is SGDLS and CDR2 YYNGEE. After removal of 3 bases from V and 8 bases from J, the junction contained 9 bases not matched to a gene. This CDR3 has 14 amino acids. The CDR3 coding sequence is TGTGCCAGCAGCGCGGGACAGGAGTCGAGGGGCTACACCTTC. This encodes CASSAGQESRGYTF.

CDR3 coding DNA: TGCGCCAGCAGCCATTCGCGGGGGAGCTACGAGCAGTACTTC. It translates to CASSHSRGSYEQYF. V and J are TRBV4-3 and TRBJ2-7; TRBD2 agrees at 7 bases. This CDR3 spans 14 amino acids. Germline V gene lookup returns CDR1 LGHNA and CDR2 YSLEER. Trimming removed 3 bases from V and 3 bases from J; junction bases left unmatched: 5.

The chain links TRBV6-1 to TRBJ2-7; 9 bases align to TRBD2. V shed 0 bases, J shed 3 bases, and the junction held 6 bases outside the gene matches. The CDR3 totals 16 residues. The germline CDR1 and CDR2 sequences are MNHNS and SASEGT. CDR3 region: CASSEAGAGGGYEQYF. The CDR3, as DNA: TGTGCCAGCAGTGAAGCGGGAGCGGGAGGAGGCTACGAGCAGTACTTC.

The J gene is TRBJ2-7, the V gene TRBV27; 9 bases are shared with TRBD1. Germline CDR1 and CDR2: MNHEY and SMNVEV (reference sequence). The CDR3 is made up of 15 amino acids. The V segment lost 5 bases and the J segment 2 bases; nucleotides outside the gene matches: 7. The DNA of the CDR3 is TGTGCCAGCAGTATTCAACAGGGGGCACCCTACGAGCAGTACTTC. Encoded protein: CASSIQQGAPYEQYF.

This chain uses TRBV4-3 with TRBJ1-2; 7 nucleotides align to TRBD1. CDR1 is LGHNA, CDR2 YSLEER, per germline. The J segment lost 7 bases and the V segment lost 1 base, leaving 6 bases of the junction unmatched. This CDR3 comprises 14 residues. The CDR3 reads CASSQGEGAGGYTF. The CDR3 region has the DNA TGCGCCAGCAGCCAAGGCGAGGGGGCGGGTGGCTACACCTTC.

The gene calls are TRBV6-6 and TRBJ2-1; D is possibly TRBD1 (6 bases). Trimming stripped 6 bases from V and 8 bases from J, with 23 bases between. The CDR3 is 16 residues long. Looked up from germline, CDR1 is MNHNY and CDR2 is SVGAGI (reference sequence). The CDR3 region is CASREPGTISVDEQFF. The DNA of the CDR3 is TGTGCCAGCAGGGAACCAGGGACAATTTCCGTCGATGAGCAGTTCTTC.

The chain links TRBV28 to TRBJ2-2; 7 bases line up with TRBD2. CDR1 is MDHEN and CDR2 is SYDVKM in the germline V gene. The CDR3 has 15 amino acids. V gave up 8 bases and J gave up 6 bases; unmatched junction bases: 12. The CDR3 sequence: CASGEGRGASGELFF. The CDR3 DNA sequence: TGTGCCAGCGGGGAGGGGAGGGGCGCGTCCGGGGAGCTGTTTTTT.

The V gene is TRBV5-1, the J gene TRBJ1-2; 9 bases match TRBD1. The CDR3 length is 15 residues. CDR1 is SGHRS, CDR2 YFSETQ, per germline. With 3 bases clipped from V and 7 bases from J, the junction kept 10 bases outside the gene matches. The CDR3 protein is CASSSSRTGDSGYTF. In DNA form, the CDR3 reads TGCGCCAGCAGCTCCTCGAGGACAGGGGATAGTGGCTACACCTTC.

The rearrangement uses TRBV4-1 and TRBJ1-5; D is unresolved. This CDR3 comprises 15 residues. Germline V gene lookup returns CDR1 MGHRA and CDR2 YSYEKL. V shed 3 bases and J shed 4 bases, with 13 bases lying between them. In nucleotides, the CDR3 is TGCGCCAGCAGCCAGAGACACGGGGTAAATCAGCCCCAGCATTTT. Translating it yields CASSQRHGVNQPQHF.